This TCR beta chain emerged from a study of OX40 agonist ivuxolimab in advanced cancers. Study-level background: Ivuxolimab was an agonistic, fully human IgG2 monoclonal antibody directed against OX40 (CD134), a costimulatory receptor. Patients were allowed to have had prior anti-PD-1, anti-PD-L1 or anti-CTLA-4 therapy, and 30% to 50% of the dose-escalation patients had previously received checkpoint inhibitors. Intravenous ivuxolimab was administered to patients every 2 weeks at six dose levels: 0.01, 0.1, 0.3, 1.5, 3 and 10 mg/kg. In the dose-escalation cohort, 70% to 85% of patients were male, and the mean age was around 60 years, with a range of roughly 20 to 85. The point of sequencing TCRbeta in the periphery was to test whether ivuxolimab changed TCR sequence diversity and drove clonal T-cell expansion. Of the roughly 54 dose-escalation patients, hepatocellular carcinoma was present in around 20, melanoma in roughly 15, renal cell carcinoma in 9 and head and neck cancer in 9. The monotherapy dose-escalation portion (N of about 57 patients) of the phase I ivuxolimab trial is reported in the paper. Partial responses occurred in three dose-escalation patients, of whom one had hepatocellular carcinoma and two had cutaneous melanoma. Beyond this particular receptor, the publication reports: At doses of 0.1 to 3.0 mg/kg, clonal expansion of both CD4+ and CD8+ blood T cells was observed from baseline to week 6. In the 0.1-3.0 mg/kg groups, partial responders had among the lowest normalized peripheral clonal expansion, particularly in CD8+ T cells. The antigen specificity of the peripheral T cells that underwent clonal expansion was not determined. Low levels of normalized T-cell clonal expansion were also seen in some nonresponding patients. After ivuxolimab, CD8+ T cells had more expanded clones than CD4+ T cells on average.

The trial excluded patients who had a history of autoimmune disease or who were on systemic immunosuppression. In every dose cohort, peripheral blood was drawn for TCR sequencing at baseline, cycle 4 day 1, and cycle 7 day 1. Samples were obtained from an open-label, multicenter, first-in-human phase I dose-escalation trial of ivuxolimab. Adults with locally advanced or metastatic melanoma, renal cell, hepatocellular, or head and neck squamous cell carcinoma were enrolled in the trial. Before TCR sequencing, CD4+ T cells and CD8+ T cells were sorted from peripheral blood as separate populations. A note on this clone: What this receptor recognizes is not known. No base-level quality is on record; no much larger clone is a single base apart.

To sequence the TCRbeta CDR3 region, genomic DNA was isolated from the sorted cells. The immunoSEQ Assay was used to sequence the TCRbeta CDR3 regions. TCRdb took over this immuneACCESS table, retaining in-frame rearrangements with V and J assigned. Such tables are incomplete; in checked studies, under half of the missing clones stem from an unresolved V gene, and the remainder is unexplained. The table for this sample lists about 46,000 clones; around 87% of them were counted only once. The leading ten clones occupy about 11% of the sample. This TCR derives from an adult with an advanced solid tumor such as melanoma, head and neck, liver or kidney cancer. The sample consisted of CD4+ or CD8+ T cells sorted from blood, taken in a trial of the OX40 agonist ivuxolimab.

The DNA sequence is TGTGCCAGCACTGCCGAGGCGGGAGAGTCCGATACGCAGTATTTT. It codes for CASTAEAGESDTQYF. The sequence links TRBV7-6 to TRBJ2-3, and TRBD2 matches 7 of the central bases. Based on the germline V gene, the CDR1 and CDR2 sequences are SGHVS and FNYEAQ. Inclusive of the bounding cysteine and phenylalanine, the CDR3 is 15 residues long. Left in the record is the CDR3 DNA by itself, 45 bases read in frame from the first base. V loses 7 bases at its end and J loses 6 bases; junction bases beyond the gene matches: 13.